Sequencing of this T cell receptor beta chain was carried out in a study of blood T cell repertoires in COVID-19. Study details: Nucleic acid was either cDNA or gDNA, and it came from T cells, B-cell-depleted T cells, or PBMCs.

TCRdb's table, derived via immunoSEQ multiplex PCR, lists solely in-frame clones and lacks some. The table records a few hundred thousand clones, about 86% of them present only once. The study recruited people aged about 18 to 95 years across about two dozen US areas. Donors were grouped by their self-reported clinical history. This clone was counted only a few times. Trimming removed 3 bases from V and 7 bases from J; junction bases left unmatched: 8. CDR1 SGHAT and CDR2 FQNNGV come from the germline V gene. The CDR3 consists of 15 residues. The source is a young man with acute COVID-19. The chain couples TRBV11-2 to TRBJ2-1, with 8 bases lining up with TRBD2. The sample comprised PBMCs or T cells enriched from blood (not recorded which). Here the CDR3 DNA reads TGTGCCAGCAGCTTTCTGGCGGGGGGAAAAAATGAGCAGTTCTTC. Translated: CASSFLAGGKNEQFF.